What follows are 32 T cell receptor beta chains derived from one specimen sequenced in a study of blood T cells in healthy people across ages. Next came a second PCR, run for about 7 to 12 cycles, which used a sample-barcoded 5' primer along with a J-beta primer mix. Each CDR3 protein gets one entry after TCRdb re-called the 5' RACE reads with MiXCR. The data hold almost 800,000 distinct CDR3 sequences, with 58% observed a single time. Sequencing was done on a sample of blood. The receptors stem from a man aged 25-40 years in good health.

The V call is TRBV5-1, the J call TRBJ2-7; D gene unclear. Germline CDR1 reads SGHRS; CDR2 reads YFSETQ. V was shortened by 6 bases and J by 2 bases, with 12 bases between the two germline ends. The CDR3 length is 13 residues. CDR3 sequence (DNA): TGCGCCAGCATCGGAGACCGAGCCTACGAGCAGTACTTC. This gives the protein CASIGDRAYEQYF.

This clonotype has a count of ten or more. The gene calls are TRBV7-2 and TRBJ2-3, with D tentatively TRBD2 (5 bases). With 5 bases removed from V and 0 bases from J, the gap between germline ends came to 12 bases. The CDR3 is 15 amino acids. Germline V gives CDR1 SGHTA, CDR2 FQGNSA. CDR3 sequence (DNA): TGTGCCAGCAGCCGAGACTACTCTAGCACAGATACGCAGTATTTT. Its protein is CASSRDYSSTDTQYF.

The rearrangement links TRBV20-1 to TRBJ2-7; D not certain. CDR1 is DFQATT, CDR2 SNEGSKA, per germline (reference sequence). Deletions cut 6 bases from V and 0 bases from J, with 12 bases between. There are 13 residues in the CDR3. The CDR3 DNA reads TGCAGTGCCTATCTGGGTGCCTCCTACGAGCAGTACTTC. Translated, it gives CSAYLGASYEQYF.

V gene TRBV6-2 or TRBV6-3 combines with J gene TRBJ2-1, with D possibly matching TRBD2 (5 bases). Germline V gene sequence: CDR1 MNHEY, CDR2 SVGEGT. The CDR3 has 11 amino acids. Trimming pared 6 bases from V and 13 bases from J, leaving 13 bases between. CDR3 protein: CASSTSLVQFF. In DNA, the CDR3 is TGTGCCAGCAGCACTAGTTTGGTACAGTTCTTC.

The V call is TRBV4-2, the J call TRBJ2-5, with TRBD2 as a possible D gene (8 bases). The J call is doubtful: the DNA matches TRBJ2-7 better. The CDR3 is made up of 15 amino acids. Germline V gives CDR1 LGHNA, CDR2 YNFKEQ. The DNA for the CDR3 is TGTGCCAGCAGCCTTCGGGAGGGGGCAACCTACGAGCAGTACTTC. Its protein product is CASSLREGATYEQYF.

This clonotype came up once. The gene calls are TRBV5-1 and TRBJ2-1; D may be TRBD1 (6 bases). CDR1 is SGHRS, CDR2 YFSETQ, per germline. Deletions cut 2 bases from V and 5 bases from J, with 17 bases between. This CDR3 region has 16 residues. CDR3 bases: TGCGCCAGCAGCTTTCGGGGACAAAGTTTCCACAATGAGCAGTTCTTC. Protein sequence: CASSFRGQSFHNEQFF.

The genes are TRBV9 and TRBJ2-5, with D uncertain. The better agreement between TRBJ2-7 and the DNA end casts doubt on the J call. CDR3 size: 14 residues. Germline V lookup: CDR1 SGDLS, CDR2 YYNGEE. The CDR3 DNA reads TGTGCCAGCAGCGTAGACGCAGGATACTACGAGCAGTACTTC. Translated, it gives CASSVDAGYYEQYF.

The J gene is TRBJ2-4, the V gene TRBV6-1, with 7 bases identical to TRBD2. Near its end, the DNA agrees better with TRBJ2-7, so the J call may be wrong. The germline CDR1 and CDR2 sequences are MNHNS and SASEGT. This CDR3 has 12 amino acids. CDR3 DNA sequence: TGTGCCAGCATGGGGGGGAGTTACGAGCAGTACTTC. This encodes CASMGGSYEQYF.

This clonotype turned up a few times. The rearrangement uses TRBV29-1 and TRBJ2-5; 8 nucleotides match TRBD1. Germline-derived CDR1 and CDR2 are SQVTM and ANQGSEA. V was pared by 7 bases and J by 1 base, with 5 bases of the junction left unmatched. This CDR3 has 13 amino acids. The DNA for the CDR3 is TGCAGCGATAAGGACAGGGTCCAAGAGACCCAGTACTTC. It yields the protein CSDKDRVQETQYF.

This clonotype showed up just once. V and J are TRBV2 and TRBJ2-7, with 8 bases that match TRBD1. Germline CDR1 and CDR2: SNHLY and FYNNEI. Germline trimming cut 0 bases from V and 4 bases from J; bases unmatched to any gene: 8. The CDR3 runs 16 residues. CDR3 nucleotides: TGTGCCAGCAGTGAAGCGGGGGCAGGGGGCGCGTACGAGCAGTACTTC. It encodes CASSEAGAGGAYEQYF.

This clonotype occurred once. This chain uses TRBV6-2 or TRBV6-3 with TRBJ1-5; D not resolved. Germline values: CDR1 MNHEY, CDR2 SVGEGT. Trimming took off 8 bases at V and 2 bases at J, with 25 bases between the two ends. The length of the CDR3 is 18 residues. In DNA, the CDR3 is TGTGCCAGCGCTAAGATGTACGAAGGTCTTGGGGGCAATCAGCCCCAGCATTTT. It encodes CASAKMYEGLGGNQPQHF.

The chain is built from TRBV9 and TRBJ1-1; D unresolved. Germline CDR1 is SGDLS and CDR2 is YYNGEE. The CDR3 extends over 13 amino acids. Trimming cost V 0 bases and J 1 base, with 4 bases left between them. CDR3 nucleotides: TGTGCCAGCAGCGTAGCAGGGAACACTGAAGCTTTCTTT. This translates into CASSVAGNTEAFF.

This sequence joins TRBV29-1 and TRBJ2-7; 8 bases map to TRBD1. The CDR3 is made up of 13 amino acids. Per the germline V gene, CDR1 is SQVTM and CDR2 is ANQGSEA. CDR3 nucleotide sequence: TGCAGTATATCCCCCGGACAGGGCTACGAGCAGTACTTC. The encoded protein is CSISPGQGYEQYF.

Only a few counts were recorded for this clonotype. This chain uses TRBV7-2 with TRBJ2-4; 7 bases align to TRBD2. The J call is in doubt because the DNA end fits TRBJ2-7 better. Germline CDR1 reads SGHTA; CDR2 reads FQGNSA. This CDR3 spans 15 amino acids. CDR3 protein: CASSLFGGGTYEQYF. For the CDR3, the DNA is TGTGCCAGCAGCTTATTCGGCGGGGGTACCTACGAGCAGTACTTC.

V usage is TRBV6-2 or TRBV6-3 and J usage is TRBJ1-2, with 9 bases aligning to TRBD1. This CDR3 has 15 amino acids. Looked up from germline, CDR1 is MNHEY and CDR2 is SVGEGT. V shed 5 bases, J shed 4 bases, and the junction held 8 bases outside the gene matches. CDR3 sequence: CASSTTGTGIYGYTF. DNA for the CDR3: TGTGCCAGCAGTACTACCGGGACAGGGATCTATGGCTACACCTTC.

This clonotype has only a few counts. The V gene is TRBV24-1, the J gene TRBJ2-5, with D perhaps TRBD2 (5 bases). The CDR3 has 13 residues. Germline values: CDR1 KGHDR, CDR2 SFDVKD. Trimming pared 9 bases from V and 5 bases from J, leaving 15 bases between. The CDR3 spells CATGGGPEETQYF. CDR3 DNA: TGTGCCACCGGAGGCGGGCCTGAGGAGACCCAGTACTTC.

This CDR3 reads CASSSVESGTEAFF. CDR3 sequence (DNA): TGTGCCAGCAGCTCAGTTGAGTCGGGCACCGAAGCTTTCTTT. The chain has TRBV7-2 and TRBJ1-1; D gene unclear. The CDR3 is made up of 14 amino acids. Germline V gene sequence: CDR1 SGHTA, CDR2 FQGNSA. V lost 4 bases and J lost 8, with 17 bases in between.

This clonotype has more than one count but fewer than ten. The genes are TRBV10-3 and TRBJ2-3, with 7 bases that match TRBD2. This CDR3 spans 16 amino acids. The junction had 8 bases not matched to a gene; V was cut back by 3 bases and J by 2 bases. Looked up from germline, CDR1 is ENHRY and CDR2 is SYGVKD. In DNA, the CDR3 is TGTGCCATCAGTGATGTCAGCGGGGTCACCACAGATACGCAGTATTTT. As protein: CAISDVSGVTTDTQYF.

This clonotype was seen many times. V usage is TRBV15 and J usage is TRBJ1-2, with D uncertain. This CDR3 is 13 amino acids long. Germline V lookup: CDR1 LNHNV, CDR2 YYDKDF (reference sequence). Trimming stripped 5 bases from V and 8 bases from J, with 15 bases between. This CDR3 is CATSGTDGRGYTF. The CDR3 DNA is TGTGCCACCAGCGGCACGGACGGTCGAGGCTACACCTTC.

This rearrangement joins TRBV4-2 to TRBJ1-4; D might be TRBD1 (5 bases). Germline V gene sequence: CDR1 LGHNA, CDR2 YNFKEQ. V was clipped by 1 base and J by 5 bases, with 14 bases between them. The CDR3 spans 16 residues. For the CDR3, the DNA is TGTGCCAGCAGCCAAGGGCACAACGACAGAAATGAAAAACTGTTTTTT. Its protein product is CASSQGHNDRNEKLFF.

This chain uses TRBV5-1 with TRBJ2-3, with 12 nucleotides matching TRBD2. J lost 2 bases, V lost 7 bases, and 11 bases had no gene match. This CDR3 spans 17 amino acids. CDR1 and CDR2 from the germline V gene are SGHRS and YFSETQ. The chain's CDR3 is CASRSLWTSGATDTQYF. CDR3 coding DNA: TGCGCCAGCCGAAGCCTATGGACTAGCGGGGCCACAGATACGCAGTATTTT.

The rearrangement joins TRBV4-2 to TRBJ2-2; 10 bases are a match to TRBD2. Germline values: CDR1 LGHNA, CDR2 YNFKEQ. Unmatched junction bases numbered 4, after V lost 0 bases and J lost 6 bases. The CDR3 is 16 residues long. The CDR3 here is CASSQDLAGAAGELFF. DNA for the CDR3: TGTGCCAGCAGCCAAGATCTAGCGGGAGCAGCCGGGGAGCTGTTTTTT.

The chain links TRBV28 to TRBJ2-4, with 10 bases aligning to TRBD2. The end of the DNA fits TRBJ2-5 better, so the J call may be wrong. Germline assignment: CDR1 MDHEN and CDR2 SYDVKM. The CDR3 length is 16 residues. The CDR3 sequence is CASRIRPGLAKETQYF. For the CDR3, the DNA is TGTGCCAGCAGAATACGACCGGGACTAGCGAAGGAGACCCAGTACTTC.

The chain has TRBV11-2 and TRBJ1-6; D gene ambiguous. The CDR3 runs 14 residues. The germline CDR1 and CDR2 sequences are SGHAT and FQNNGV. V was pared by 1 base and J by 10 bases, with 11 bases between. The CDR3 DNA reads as TGTGCCAGCAGCTTAGGTGTGGGATCCTCACCCCTCCACTTT. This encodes CASSLGVGSSPLHF.

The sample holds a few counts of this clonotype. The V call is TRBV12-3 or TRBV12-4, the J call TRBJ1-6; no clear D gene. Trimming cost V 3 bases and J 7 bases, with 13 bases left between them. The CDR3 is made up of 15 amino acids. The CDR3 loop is CASSFQEVSNSPLHF. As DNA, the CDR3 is TGTGCCAGCAGTTTTCAGGAAGTCTCCAATTCACCCCTCCACTTT.

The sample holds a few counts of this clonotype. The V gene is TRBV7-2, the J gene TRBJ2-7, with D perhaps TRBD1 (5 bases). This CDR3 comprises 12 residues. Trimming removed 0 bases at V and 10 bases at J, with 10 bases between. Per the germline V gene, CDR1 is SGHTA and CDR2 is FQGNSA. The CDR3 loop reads CASSLALGAQYF. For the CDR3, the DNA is TGTGCCAGCAGCTTAGCTCTTGGGGCCCAGTACTTC.

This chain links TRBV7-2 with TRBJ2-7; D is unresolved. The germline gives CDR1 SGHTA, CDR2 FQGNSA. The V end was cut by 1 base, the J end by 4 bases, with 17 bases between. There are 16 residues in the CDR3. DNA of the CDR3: TGTGCCAGCAGCTTAGAGTCAAGGGCGAGGTTTTACGAGCAGTACTTC. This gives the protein CASSLESRARFYEQYF.

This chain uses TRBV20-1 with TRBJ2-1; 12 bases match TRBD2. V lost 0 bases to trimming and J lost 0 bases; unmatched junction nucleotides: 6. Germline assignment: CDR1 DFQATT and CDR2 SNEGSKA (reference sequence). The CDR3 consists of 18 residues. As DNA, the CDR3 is TGCAGTGCTAGAGATCGGACTAGCGGGGAGAGCTCCTACAATGAGCAGTTCTTC. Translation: CSARDRTSGESSYNEQFF.

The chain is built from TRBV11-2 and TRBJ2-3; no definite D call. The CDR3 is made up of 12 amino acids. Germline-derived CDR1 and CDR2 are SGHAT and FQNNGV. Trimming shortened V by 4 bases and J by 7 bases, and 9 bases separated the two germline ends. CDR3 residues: CASSSPGHTQYF. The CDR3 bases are TGTGCCAGCAGCTCACCCGGGCATACGCAGTATTTT.

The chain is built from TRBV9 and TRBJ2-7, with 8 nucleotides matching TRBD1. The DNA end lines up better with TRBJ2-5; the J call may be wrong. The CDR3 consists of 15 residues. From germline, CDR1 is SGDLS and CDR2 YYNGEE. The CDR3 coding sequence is TGTGCCAGCAGCGGATTCGGACAGGGAGGAGAGACCCAGTACTTC. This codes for CASSGFGQGGETQYF.

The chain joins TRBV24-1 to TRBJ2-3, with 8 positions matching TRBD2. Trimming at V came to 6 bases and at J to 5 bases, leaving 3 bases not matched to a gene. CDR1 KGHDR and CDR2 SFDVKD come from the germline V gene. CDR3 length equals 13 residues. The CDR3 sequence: CATSREGRDTQYF. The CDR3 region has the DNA TGTGCCACCAGTCGGGAGGGAAGAGATACGCAGTATTTT.

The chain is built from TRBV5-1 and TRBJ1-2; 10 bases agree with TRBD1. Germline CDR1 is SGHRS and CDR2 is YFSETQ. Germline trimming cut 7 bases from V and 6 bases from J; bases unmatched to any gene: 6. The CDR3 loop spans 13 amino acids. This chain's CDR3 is CASSGQGNHGYTF. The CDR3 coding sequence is TGCGCCAGCTCGGGACAGGGGAACCATGGCTACACCTTC. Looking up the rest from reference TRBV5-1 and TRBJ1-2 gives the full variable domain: KAGVTQTPRYLIKTRGQQVTLSCSPISGHRSVSWYQQTPGQGLQFLFEYFSETQRNKGNFPGRFSGRQFSNSRSEMNVSTLELGDSALYLCASSGQGNHGYTFGSGTRLTVV.